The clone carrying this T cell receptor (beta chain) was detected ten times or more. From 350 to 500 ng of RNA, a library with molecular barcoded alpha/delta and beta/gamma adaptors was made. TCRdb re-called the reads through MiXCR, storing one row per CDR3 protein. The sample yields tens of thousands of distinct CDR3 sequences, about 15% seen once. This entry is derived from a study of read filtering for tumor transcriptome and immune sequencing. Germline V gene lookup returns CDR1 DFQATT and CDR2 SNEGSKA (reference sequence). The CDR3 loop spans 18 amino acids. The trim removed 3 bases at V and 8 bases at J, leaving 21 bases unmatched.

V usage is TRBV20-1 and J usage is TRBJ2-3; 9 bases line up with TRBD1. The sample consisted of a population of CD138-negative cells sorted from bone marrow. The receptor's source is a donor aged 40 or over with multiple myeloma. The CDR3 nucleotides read TGCAGTGCTAGGGTTCATGGGGACCTAAAAAGGGACAGGGTTACGCAGTATTTT. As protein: CSARVHGDLKRDRVTQYF.